The source of this TCR beta chain is a study of control samples from healthy donors and cancer patients. The CDR3 has 15 amino acids. Germline-derived CDR1 and CDR2 are PRHDT and FYEKMQ (reference sequence). With 1 base clipped from V and 6 bases from J, the junction kept 4 bases outside the gene matches. Data came from immunoSEQ multiplex PCR; TCRdb stores just in-frame clones and leaves some out. The data show approximately 150,000 clones, around 92% seen once. The sample taken for sequencing was blood. The V call is TRBV13, the J call TRBJ2-1, with 9 bases aligning to TRBD2. The clonotype was recovered from a young man in good health. Here the CDR3 reads CASSLVVAGANEQFF. The CDR3, as DNA: TGTGCCAGCAGCTTAGTGGTAGCGGGGGCCAATGAGCAGTTCTTC.